The next 5 T cell receptor beta chains were all read from a single sample in a study of long-term antiretroviral therapy in people with HIV. Investigators performed immunoSEQ version v3.0 at survey level. The assay was immunoSEQ multiplex PCR, and TCRdb's table has in-frame clones only and misses some. The sample contains roughly 16,000 clones, about 94% of which appear only once. Sequenced material: unsorted PBMCs, taken nearly 6.5 years after starting antiretroviral therapy. The source of these receptors is a woman in her forties or fifties with HIV.

The chain recombines TRBV18 with TRBJ2-1; the D gene could be TRBD1 or TRBD2 (6 bases each). The ends were cut back, 0 bases at V and 3 bases at J, with 24 bases in the middle. The CDR3 contains 20 residues. Germline CDR1 reads KGHSH; CDR2 reads LQKENI. The chain's CDR3 is CASSPPRGGSLTGIYNEQFF. CDR3 DNA sequence: TGTGCCAGCTCACCACCCCGGGGAGGCAGTCTAACAGGGATCTACAATGAGCAGTTCTTC.

The chain has TRBV5-5 and TRBJ1-1; D unresolved. The V gene lost 4 bases and the J gene lost 2 bases, with 15 bases spanning the gap. The CDR3 spans 15 residues. In germline, CDR1 is SGHKS, CDR2 YYEKEE (reference sequence). The CDR3 DNA sequence: TGTGCCAGCAGCCCTAATGGTAACTCTAACACTGAAGCTTTCTTT. Encoded protein: CASSPNGNSNTEAFF.

The gene calls are TRBV15 and TRBJ2-1; D call uncertain. Trimming cost V 1 base and J 9 bases, with 7 bases left between them. The CDR3 is made up of 12 amino acids. Germline V lookup: CDR1 LNHNV, CDR2 YYDKDF (reference sequence). The CDR3: CATSRVNGEQFF. The CDR3 DNA follows: TGTGCCACCAGCAGAGTTAATGGTGAGCAGTTCTTC.

In this sample, this clone turned up once. This sequence joins TRBV5-1 and TRBJ2-3, with TRBD1 matching over 10 bases. CDR1 and CDR2 from the germline V gene are SGHRS and YFSETQ. The CDR3 extends over 14 amino acids. V lost 4 bases to trimming and J lost 4 bases; unmatched junction nucleotides: 3. CDR3 residues: CASSQGQGPDTQYF. CDR3 nucleotide sequence: TGCGCCAGCAGCCAGGGACAGGGGCCAGATACGCAGTATTTT. Supplemented by reference TRBV5-1 and TRBJ2-3, the full variable domain reads KAGVTQTPRYLIKTRGQQVTLSCSPISGHRSVSWYQQTPGQGLQFLFEYFSETQRNKGNFPGRFSGRQFSNSRSEMNVSTLELGDSALYLCASSQGQGPDTQYFGPGTRLTVL.

The chain links TRBV18 to TRBJ1-3, with D uncertain. CDR3 length equals 16 residues. Trimming stripped 0 bases from V and 0 bases from J, with 9 bases between. The germline gives CDR1 KGHSH, CDR2 LQKENI. CDR3 sequence reads: CASSPPGPLSGNTIYF. The CDR3 DNA reads TGTGCCAGCTCACCACCAGGACCCCTCTCTGGAAACACCATATATTTT.